Sequencing of this T cell receptor beta chain was carried out in a study of T cells in Graves' hyperthyroidism and ophthalmopathy (dated by TCRdb to between 2017 and 2020). The study in broad terms: Peripheral blood was collected at initial diagnosis, before any treatment. TCR V-J signatures able to tell the groups apart were searched for in a discovery cohort of approximately 95 patients, of whom under 45 had Graves' ophthalmopathy and about 55 had stable Graves' hyperthyroidism. The roughly 90 discovery patients were divided at random into training and test sets in a 7:3 ratio. Once sampling was done, hyperthyroidism patients were given methimazole at a starting dose of 30 mg daily, whereas ophthalmopathy patients were given high-dose intravenous methylprednisolone. According to the paper, TCR Vbeta CDR3 sequencing was carried out on 135 peripheral blood samples, which came from 40 to 45 ophthalmopathy, around 75 hyperthyroidism and about 17 progressor patients. Whether ophthalmopathy could be predicted prospectively was tested in an independent validation cohort made up of roughly 19 hyperthyroidism patients plus 17 patients who later progressed to ophthalmopathy. Thyroid tissue and blood T-cell repertoires from several Graves' hyperthyroidism patients were also compared in the study.

This clonotype was picked up a small number of times. Its specific antigen is unknown. Per-nucleotide qualities are absent, and no much larger clonotype sits a single base away. Amplification of TCR beta CDR3 regions was carried out from RNA transcripts. A first-round RT-PCR of the TCR CDR3 used the HTBI primer set with the Qiagen OneStep RT-PCR kit. The libraries were constructed in a second round of multiplex PCR and then size-selected and purified. The libraries were sequenced on an Illumina HiSeq2000 using paired-end 100 bp reads. The original methods were these. SOAPnuke was used to process the raw data, with reads discarded if the reads contained adapters or uncalled bases, had a mean Phred below 15, or lacked an exact constant-primer or identifier match. High-quality paired reads were merged using COPE v1.2.5, and each unique nucleotide sequence was defined as a clonotype. Clonotypes were aligned to IMGT TRBV, TRBD and TRBJ reference segments using MiTCR v1.1. Only V-J combinations with frequency above 0.0001, covering roughly 99% of repertoires, were analysed. A TCS score was defined as the ratio of F50 (clonal expansion) to E x V (chaos), with BLOSUM62-based TCRdist applied between CDR3 peptides within each V-J. Welch's t-statistics and random forest reduced around 510 V-J features to some 14, which were used in a naive Bayes classifier (R e1071). The raw public reads went through TCRdb reprocessing: fastp at Q25, MiXCR clone calling, in-frame beta chains kept. Records with the same CDR3 protein are collapsed into one entry carrying the most frequent genes and DNA. The V and J calls were determined by TCRdb, not by the authors. The sample table holds about 570,000 distinct CDR3 sequences, of which 14% were seen once. Of the sample, approximately 15% is held by the ten largest clones.

What the study reported, not specific to this receptor: Blood samples also contained most of the expanded thyroid clonotypes (frequency above 0.001), which suggests that blood repertoires may reflect thyroid immune responses. A 13 V-J signature model separated ophthalmopathy from stable hyperthyroidism, with nearly 90% sensitivity and 81% to 83% specificity in cross-validation and 80%/75% in testing. During validation, the model predicted progression to ophthalmopathy a median of approximately 6.5 months ahead of onset, with around 71% sensitivity and about 72% specificity. No statistical method was used to fix the sample size in advance, and group allocation was not hidden from the investigators.

A patient counted as having stable Graves' hyperthyroidism if no progression to ophthalmopathy occurred over 18 months of follow-up. Hyperthyroidism patients were newly diagnosed, with disease duration under 2 months, and aged 18 to 65 years. Patients with uncontrolled infections, other autoimmune diseases, pregnancy or lactation were excluded. Clinical symptoms, serum thyroxine and TRAb, thyroid ultrasound, and orbital computed tomography formed the basis for the diagnoses. Ficoll-Paque density gradient centrifugation was used to isolate PBMCs from about 10 ml of fresh peripheral blood. Total RNA was extracted with Trizol reagent, and quality was checked on an Agilent 2100 Bioanalyzer. After removal of 4 bases from V and 2 bases from J, the junction retains 5 bases not matched to a gene. The CDR3 starts with the cysteine, ends with the phenylalanine, and has 14 residues. The DNA shown is the 42-base CDR3, in frame from base 1. The CDR1 and CDR2 encoded by the germline V gene (reference sequence) are MNHEY and SMNVEV.

The source is a woman in her thirties or forties with Graves' hyperthyroidism. The sample comprised blood. The V and J genes are TRBV27 and TRBJ2-7, and 7 junction bases match TRBD1. The CDR3 protein: CASSSDRVAYEQYF. The DNA reads as follows: TGTGCCAGCAGTTCCGACAGGGTAGCCTACGAGCAGTACTTC.